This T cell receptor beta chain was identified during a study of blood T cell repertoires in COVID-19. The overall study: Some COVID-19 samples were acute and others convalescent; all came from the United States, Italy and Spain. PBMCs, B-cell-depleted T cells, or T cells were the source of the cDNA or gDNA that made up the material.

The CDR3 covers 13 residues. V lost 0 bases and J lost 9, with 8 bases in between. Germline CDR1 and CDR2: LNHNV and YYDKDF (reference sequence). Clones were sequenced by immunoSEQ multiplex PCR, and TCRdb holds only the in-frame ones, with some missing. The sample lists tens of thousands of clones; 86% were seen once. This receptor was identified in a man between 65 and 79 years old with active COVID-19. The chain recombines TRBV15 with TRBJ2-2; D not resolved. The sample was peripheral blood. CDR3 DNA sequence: TGTGCCACCAGCAGAGATCGGGTGCGGGAGCTGTTTTTT. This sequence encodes CATSRDRVRELFF.